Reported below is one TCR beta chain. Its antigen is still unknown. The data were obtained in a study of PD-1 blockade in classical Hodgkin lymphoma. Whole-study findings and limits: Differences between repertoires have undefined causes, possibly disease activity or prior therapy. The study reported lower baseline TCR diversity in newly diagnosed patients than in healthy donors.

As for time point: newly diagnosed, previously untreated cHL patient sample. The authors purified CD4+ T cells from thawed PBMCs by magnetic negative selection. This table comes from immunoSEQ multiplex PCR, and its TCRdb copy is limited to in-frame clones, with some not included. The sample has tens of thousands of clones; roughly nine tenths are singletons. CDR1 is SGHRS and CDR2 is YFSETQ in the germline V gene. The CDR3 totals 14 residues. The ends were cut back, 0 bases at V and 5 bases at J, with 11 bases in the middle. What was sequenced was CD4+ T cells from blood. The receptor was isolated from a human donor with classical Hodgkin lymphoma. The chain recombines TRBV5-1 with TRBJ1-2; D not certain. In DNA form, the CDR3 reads TGCGCCAGCAGCTTGGCCTTGGACGGATATGGCTACACCTTC. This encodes CASSLALDGYGYTF. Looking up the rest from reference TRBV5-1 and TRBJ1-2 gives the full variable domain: KAGVTQTPRYLIKTRGQQVTLSCSPISGHRSVSWYQQTPGQGLQFLFEYFSETQRNKGNFPGRFSGRQFSNSRSEMNVSTLELGDSALYLCASSLALDGYGYTFGSGTRLTVV.